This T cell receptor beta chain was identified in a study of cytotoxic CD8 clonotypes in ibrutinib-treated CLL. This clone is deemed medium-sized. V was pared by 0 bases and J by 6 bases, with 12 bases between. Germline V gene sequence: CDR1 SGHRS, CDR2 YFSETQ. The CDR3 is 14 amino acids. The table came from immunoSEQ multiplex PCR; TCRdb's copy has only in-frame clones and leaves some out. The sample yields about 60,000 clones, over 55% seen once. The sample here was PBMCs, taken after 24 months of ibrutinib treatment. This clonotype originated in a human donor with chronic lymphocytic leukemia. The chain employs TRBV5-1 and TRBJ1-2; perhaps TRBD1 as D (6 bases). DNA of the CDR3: TGCGCCAGCAGCTTGGTGGTTGGGGGCGATGGCTACACCTTC. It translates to CASSLVVGGDGYTF.